Listed below are T cell receptor beta chains from one sample, sequenced in a study of spatial heterogeneity in lung cancer. TCRdb used MiXCR to reprocess the 5' RACE reads, holding one entry per CDR3 protein. This sample yields 20,000 to 25,000 distinct CDR3 sequences, of which 8.8% are seen a single time; 7.7% belongs to the top ten. The sample in question was lung tumor tissue, obtained at surgery. The source of these receptors is a male donor with early-stage non-small cell lung cancer. CDR3s include the opening cysteine and the closing phenylalanine or tryptophan. Each record gives: J gene, V gene, clone size, D gene, CDR3 DNA, CDR3 protein. D genes are given only for firm matches. Clone size appears in some rows only: once, few, many, or a class for an expanded clone.

J gene: TRBJ2-5; V gene: TRBV12-3/TRBV12-4; clone size: many; D gene: NA; CDR3 DNA: TGTGCCAGCAGCTCTTGGGGGAACCAAGAGACCCAGTACTTC; CDR3 protein: CASSSWGNQETQYF
J gene: TRBJ2-7; V gene: TRBV20-1; clone size: many; D gene: TRBD2; CDR3 DNA: TGCAGTGCTAGTGGGCTAGCGGGATCCTACGAGCAGTACTTC; CDR3 protein: CSASGLAGSYEQYF
J gene: TRBJ2-1; V gene: TRBV7-2; clone size: medium-sized; D gene: NA; CDR3 DNA: TGTGCCAGCCTAGACTGGGCCCGCTCGGGTGAGCAGTTCTTC; CDR3 protein: CASLDWARSGEQFF
J gene: TRBJ2-5; V gene: TRBV20-1; clone size: many; D gene: NA; CDR3 DNA: TGCAGTGCTAGCCAAGAGACCCAGCACTTC; CDR3 protein: CSASQETQHF
J gene: TRBJ2-2; V gene: TRBV18; clone size: NA; D gene: TRBD2; CDR3 DNA: TGTGCCAGCTCACCCCAAGCGGGGACGGCCGGGGAGCTGTTTTTT; CDR3 protein: CASSPQAGTAGELFF
J gene: TRBJ2-1; V gene: TRBV10-3; clone size: few; D gene: TRBD1; CDR3 DNA: TGTGCCATCAGTGATGTGGAACAGGGGTATGATGAGCAGTTCTTC; CDR3 protein: CAISDVEQGYDEQFF
J gene: TRBJ2-3; V gene: TRBV20-1; clone size: NA; D gene: TRBD2; CDR3 DNA: TGCAGTGCTAAGAAGGGACTAGCGGGTTCCACAGATACGCAGTATTTT; CDR3 protein: CSAKKGLAGSTDTQYF
J gene: TRBJ2-1; V gene: TRBV7-6; clone size: many; D gene: NA; CDR3 DNA: TGTGCCAGCAGCTTAGAAGGACTAACCTACAATGAGCAGTTCTTC; CDR3 protein: CASSLEGLTYNEQFF
J gene: TRBJ2-5; V gene: TRBV29-1; clone size: many; D gene: TRBD1; CDR3 DNA: TGCAGCGTTGAAGGGGGCAGGGGGCAAGCTGGAGAGACCCAGTACTTC; CDR3 protein: CSVEGGRGQAGETQYF
J gene: TRBJ2-4; V gene: TRBV2; clone size: many; D gene: NA; CDR3 DNA: TGTGCCAGACGACGAGGGGCGGAGAACATTCAGTACTTC; CDR3 protein: CARRRGAENIQYF
J gene: TRBJ2-1; V gene: TRBV6-2/TRBV6-3; clone size: NA; D gene: TRBD2; CDR3 DNA: TGTGCCAGCAGCTACTCTAGCGGGAGGGGGGAGCAGTTCTTC; CDR3 protein: CASSYSSGRGEQFF
J gene: TRBJ2-5; V gene: TRBV5-1; clone size: medium-sized; D gene: NA; CDR3 DNA: TGCGCCAGCAGCACCCCCCAAGAGACCCAGTACTTC; CDR3 protein: CASSTPQETQYF
J gene: TRBJ2-3; V gene: TRBV6-2/TRBV6-3; clone size: few; D gene: NA; CDR3 DNA: TGTGCCAGCACGGTAGCGGAGCACCCTGATACGCAGTATTTT; CDR3 protein: CASTVAEHPDTQYF
J gene: TRBJ2-6; V gene: TRBV28; clone size: few; D gene: TRBD1; CDR3 DNA: TGTGCCAGCATGACAGGGGGAATCAGCTCTGGGGCCAACGTCCTGACTTTC; CDR3 protein: CASMTGGISSGANVLTF
J gene: TRBJ2-4; V gene: TRBV7-2; clone size: NA; D gene: TRBD1; CDR3 DNA: TGTGCCAGCAGCTCCCGGACAGGTTTACCCCAGATAGCCAAAAACATTCAGTACTTC; CDR3 protein: CASSSRTGLPQIAKNIQYF
J gene: TRBJ2-5; V gene: TRBV24-1; clone size: NA; D gene: NA; CDR3 DNA: TGTGCCACCAGTGCCGGATACCAAGAGACCCAGTACTTC; CDR3 protein: CATSAGYQETQYF
J gene: TRBJ1-1; V gene: TRBV6-5; clone size: NA; D gene: TRBD1; CDR3 DNA: TGTGCCAGCAGTTCCCGGACAGGCCAGCTTGAAGCTTTCTTT; CDR3 protein: CASSSRTGQLEAFF
J gene: TRBJ2-1; V gene: TRBV11-2; clone size: NA; D gene: NA; CDR3 DNA: TGTGCCAGCAGCTTAGTCGGGGGGCGCAATGAGCAGTTCTTC; CDR3 protein: CASSLVGGRNEQFF
J gene: TRBJ1-4; V gene: TRBV4-3; clone size: many; D gene: TRBD1; CDR3 DNA: TGCGCCAGCAGCTACCGACAGGGGCGAAGTGAAAAACTGTTTTTT; CDR3 protein: CASSYRQGRSEKLFF
J gene: TRBJ1-1; V gene: TRBV7-9; clone size: few; D gene: TRBD1; CDR3 DNA: TGTGCCAGCAGCTTAGCGTGGGGACAGACGGACACTGAAGCTTTCTTT; CDR3 protein: CASSLAWGQTDTEAFF
J gene: TRBJ2-6; V gene: TRBV14; clone size: many; D gene: NA; CDR3 DNA: TGTGCCAGCAGCCAAGATTTAAGGGCGGTCCTGACTTTC; CDR3 protein: CASSQDLRAVLTF
J gene: TRBJ2-2; V gene: TRBV3-1; clone size: many; D gene: NA; CDR3 DNA: TGTGCCAGCAGTCGAACAGGAAACACCGGGGAGCTGTTTTTT; CDR3 protein: CASSRTGNTGELFF
J gene: TRBJ1-1; V gene: TRBV20-1; clone size: many; D gene: NA; CDR3 DNA: TGCAGTGCTAGAGATACCGGGGGGAACACTGAAGCTTTCTTT; CDR3 protein: CSARDTGGNTEAFF
J gene: TRBJ2-7; V gene: TRBV10-3; clone size: once; D gene: NA; CDR3 DNA: TGTGCCATCAGTGAGTCGGGACAACCCTACGAGCAGCACTTC; CDR3 protein: CAISESGQPYEQHF
J gene: TRBJ2-2; V gene: TRBV20-1; clone size: NA; D gene: TRBD2; CDR3 DNA: TGCAGTGCTGCCCGGGCCGGGGGGGACACCGGGGAGCTGTTTTTT; CDR3 protein: CSAARAGGDTGELFF
J gene: TRBJ2-1; V gene: TRBV7-6; clone size: few; D gene: TRBD2; CDR3 DNA: TGTGCCAGCAGCTTAACTAGCGGACTGAACAATGAGCAGTTCTTC; CDR3 protein: CASSLTSGLNNEQFF
J gene: TRBJ2-1; V gene: TRBV4-1; clone size: many; D gene: TRBD1; CDR3 DNA: TGCGCCAGCAGCCAAGACTACCAGGGGGCAAGCTCCTACAATGAGCAGTTCTTC; CDR3 protein: CASSQDYQGASSYNEQFF
J gene: TRBJ2-2; V gene: TRBV7-6; clone size: few; D gene: TRBD1; CDR3 DNA: TGTGCCAGCAGCTCGCCTGGACAGGGGGACACCGGGGAGCTGTTTTTT; CDR3 protein: CASSSPGQGDTGELFF
J gene: TRBJ2-1; V gene: TRBV28; clone size: NA; D gene: NA; CDR3 DNA: TGTGCCAGCACCCTAGGAGCCCCCACTTACAATGAGCAGTTCTTC; CDR3 protein: CASTLGAPTYNEQFF
J gene: TRBJ2-7; V gene: TRBV7-9; clone size: many; D gene: TRBD1; CDR3 DNA: TGTGCCAGCAGCTTGGCCACAGGGGGCTTGAGCGAGCAGTACTTC; CDR3 protein: CASSLATGGLSEQYF
J gene: TRBJ1-5; V gene: TRBV19; clone size: many; D gene: NA; CDR3 DNA: TGTGCCAGTACCGGTGGGACGGCCCGCAATCAGCCCCAGCATTTT; CDR3 protein: CASTGGTARNQPQHF
J gene: TRBJ1-5; V gene: TRBV2; clone size: NA; D gene: NA; CDR3 DNA: TGTGCCAGCAGCCGGCAAGTTAGCAATCAGCCCCAGCATTTT; CDR3 protein: CASSRQVSNQPQHF
J gene: TRBJ1-2; V gene: TRBV7-9; clone size: NA; D gene: NA; CDR3 DNA: TGTGCCAGCAGCTTAGTTCAGGACGCCTACACCTTC; CDR3 protein: CASSLVQDAYTF
J gene: TRBJ1-2; V gene: TRBV29-1; clone size: many; D gene: NA; CDR3 DNA: TGCAGCGTTCTTGGTAACTATGGCTACACCTTC; CDR3 protein: CSVLGNYGYTF
J gene: TRBJ1-1; V gene: TRBV5-5; clone size: many; D gene: NA; CDR3 DNA: TGTGCCAGCACGTTGAACACTGAAGCTTTCTTT; CDR3 protein: CASTLNTEAFF
J gene: TRBJ2-1; V gene: TRBV11-2; clone size: many; D gene: NA; CDR3 DNA: TGTGCCAGCAGCTTTAGCGGCTACGGTTCCAGTGAGCAGTTCTTC; CDR3 protein: CASSFSGYGSSEQFF
J gene: TRBJ2-7; V gene: TRBV28; clone size: NA; D gene: NA; CDR3 DNA: TGTGCCAGCAGTTTCTCGGGTCAGACAGGCTCCTACGAGCAGTACTTC; CDR3 protein: CASSFSGQTGSYEQYF
J gene: TRBJ2-1; V gene: TRBV11-1; clone size: many; D gene: TRBD2; CDR3 DNA: TGTGCCAGCAGCTTAGCCCGTCTAGCGGGAGCGTGGAATGAGCAGTTCTTC; CDR3 protein: CASSLARLAGAWNEQFF
J gene: TRBJ2-1; V gene: TRBV10-3; clone size: few; D gene: TRBD2; CDR3 DNA: TGTGCCATCAGTGACCCCGGGGGGGCCTACAATGAGCAGTTCTTC; CDR3 protein: CAISDPGGAYNEQFF
J gene: TRBJ1-6; V gene: TRBV28; clone size: many; D gene: NA; CDR3 DNA: TGTGCCAGCAGTTTTGAGAGCTCCTATAATTCACCCCTCCACTTT; CDR3 protein: CASSFESSYNSPLHF